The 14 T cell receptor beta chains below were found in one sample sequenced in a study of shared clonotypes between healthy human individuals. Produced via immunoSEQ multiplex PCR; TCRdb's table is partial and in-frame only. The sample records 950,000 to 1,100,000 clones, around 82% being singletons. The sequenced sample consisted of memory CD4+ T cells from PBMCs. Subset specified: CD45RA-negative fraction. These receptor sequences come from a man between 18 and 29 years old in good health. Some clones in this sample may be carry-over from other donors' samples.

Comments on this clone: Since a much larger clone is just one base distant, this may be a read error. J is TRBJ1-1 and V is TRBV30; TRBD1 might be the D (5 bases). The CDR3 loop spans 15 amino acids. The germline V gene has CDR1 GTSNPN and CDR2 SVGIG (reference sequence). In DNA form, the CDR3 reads TGTGCTTCTAGAGGACGGGAGGTGGGGCGCGCTGAAGCTTTCTTT. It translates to CASRGREVGRAEAFF.

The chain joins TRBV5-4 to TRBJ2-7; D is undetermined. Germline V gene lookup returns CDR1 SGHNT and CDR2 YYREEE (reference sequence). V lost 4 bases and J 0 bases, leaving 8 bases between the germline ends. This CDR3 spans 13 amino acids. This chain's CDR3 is CASSPVHSYEQYF. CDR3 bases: TGTGCCAGCAGCCCAGTCCACTCCTACGAGCAGTACTTC. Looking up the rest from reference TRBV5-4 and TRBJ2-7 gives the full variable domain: ETGVTQSPTHLIKTRGQQVTLRCSSQSGHNTVSWYQQALGQGPQFIFQYYREEENGRGNFPPRFSGLQFPNYSSELNVNALELDDSALYLCASSPVHSYEQYFGPGTRLTVT.

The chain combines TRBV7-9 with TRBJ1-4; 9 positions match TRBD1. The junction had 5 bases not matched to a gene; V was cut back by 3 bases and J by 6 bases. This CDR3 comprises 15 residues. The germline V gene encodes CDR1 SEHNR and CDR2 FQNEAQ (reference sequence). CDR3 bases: TGTGCCAGCAGCTTTACCGGGACAGGGCATGAAAAACTGTTTTTT. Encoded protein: CASSFTGTGHEKLFF.

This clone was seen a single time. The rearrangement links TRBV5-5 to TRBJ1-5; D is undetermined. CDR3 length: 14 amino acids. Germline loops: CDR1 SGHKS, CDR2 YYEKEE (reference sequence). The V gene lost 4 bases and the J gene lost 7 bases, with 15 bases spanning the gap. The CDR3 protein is CASSPVGSGQPQHF. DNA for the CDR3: TGTGCCAGCAGCCCTGTGGGGTCGGGACAGCCCCAGCATTTT.

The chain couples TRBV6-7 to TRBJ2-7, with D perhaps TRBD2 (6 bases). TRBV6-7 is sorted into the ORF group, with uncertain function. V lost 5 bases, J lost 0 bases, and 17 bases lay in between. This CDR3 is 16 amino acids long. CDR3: CASSPRLAQCSYEQYF. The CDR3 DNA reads TGTGCCAGCAGTCCCCGGCTAGCGCAGTGCTCCTACGAGCAGTACTTC.

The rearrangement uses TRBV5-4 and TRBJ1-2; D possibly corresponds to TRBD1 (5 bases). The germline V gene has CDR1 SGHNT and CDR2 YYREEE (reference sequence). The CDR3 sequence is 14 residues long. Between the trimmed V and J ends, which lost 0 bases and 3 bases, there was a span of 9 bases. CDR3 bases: TGTGCCAGCAGCTTGGGCCCGGGGGACTATGGCTACACCTTC. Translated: CASSLGPGDYGYTF.

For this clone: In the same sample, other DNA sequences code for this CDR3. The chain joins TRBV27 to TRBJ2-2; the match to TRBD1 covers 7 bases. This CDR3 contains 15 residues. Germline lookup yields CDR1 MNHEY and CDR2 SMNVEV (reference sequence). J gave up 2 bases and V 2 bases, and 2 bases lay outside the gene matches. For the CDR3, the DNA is TGTGCCAGCAGTTTAAGGACAGGCAACACCGGGGAGCTGTTTTTT. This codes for CASSLRTGNTGELFF.

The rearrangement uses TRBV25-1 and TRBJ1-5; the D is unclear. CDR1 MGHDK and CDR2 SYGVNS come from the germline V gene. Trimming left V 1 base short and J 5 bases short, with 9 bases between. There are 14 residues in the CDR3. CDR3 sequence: CASSELGSHQPQHF. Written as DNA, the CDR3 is TGTGCCAGCAGTGAATTGGGGTCGCATCAGCCCCAGCATTTT.

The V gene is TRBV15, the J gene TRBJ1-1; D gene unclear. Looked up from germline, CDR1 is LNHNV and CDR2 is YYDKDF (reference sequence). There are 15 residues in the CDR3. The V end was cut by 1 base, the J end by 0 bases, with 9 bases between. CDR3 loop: CATSRGGIMNTEAFF. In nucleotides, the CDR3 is TGTGCCACCAGCAGAGGGGGTATCATGAACACTGAAGCTTTCTTT.

CDR3 sequence: CASSPFGLLQETQYF. The CDR3, as DNA: TGTGCCAGCAGCCCTTTCGGCCTTCTCCAAGAGACCCAGTACTTC. The chain links TRBV14 to TRBJ2-5; D gene uncertain. Trimming took 4 bases from V and 1 from J, leaving 13 bases between them. Germline values: CDR1 SGHDN, CDR2 FVKESK. This CDR3 is built from 15 residues.

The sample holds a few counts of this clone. CDR3 protein: CASSTPGELFF. The CDR3 region has the DNA TGCGCCAGCAGCACACCCGGGGAGCTGTTTTTT. The chain is built from TRBV10-1 and TRBJ2-2; no firm D call. V lost 6 bases and J 6 bases, leaving 5 bases between the germline ends. The CDR3 sequence is 11 residues long. Germline V CDR1 and CDR2: WNHNN, SYGVQD (reference sequence).

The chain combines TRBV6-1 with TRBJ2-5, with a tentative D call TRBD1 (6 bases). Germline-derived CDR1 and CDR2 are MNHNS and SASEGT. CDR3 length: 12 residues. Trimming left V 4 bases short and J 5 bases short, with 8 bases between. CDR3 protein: CASSVRGETQYF. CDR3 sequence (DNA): TGTGCCAGCAGTGTCAGGGGTGAGACCCAGTACTTC.

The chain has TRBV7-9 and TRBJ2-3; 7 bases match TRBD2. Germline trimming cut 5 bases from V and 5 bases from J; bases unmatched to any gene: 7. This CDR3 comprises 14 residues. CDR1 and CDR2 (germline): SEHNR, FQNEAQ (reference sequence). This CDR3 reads CASSISGEGDTQYF. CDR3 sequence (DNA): TGTGCCAGCAGCATCTCCGGGGAGGGAGATACGCAGTATTTT.

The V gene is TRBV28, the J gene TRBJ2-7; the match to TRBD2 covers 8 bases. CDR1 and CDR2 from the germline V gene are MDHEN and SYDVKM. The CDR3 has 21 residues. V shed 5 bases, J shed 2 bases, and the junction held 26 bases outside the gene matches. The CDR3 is CASSPQDRSGGKPRNPYEQYF. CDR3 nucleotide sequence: TGTGCCAGCAGTCCGCAAGATCGGAGCGGGGGTAAGCCCCGAAATCCCTACGAGCAGTACTTC.